A single T cell receptor beta chain is shown here with its context. Assay used: immunoSEQ multiplex PCR; TCRdb lists only in-frame clones, some missing. Of a few hundred thousand clones listed, roughly 86% were seen once; the top ten hold 1.7%. This CDR3 spans 14 amino acids. CDR1 is MGHRA, CDR2 YSYEKL, per germline. V shed 9 bases and J shed 3 bases, with 18 bases lying between them. Recovered Cohort 3 donors showed two negative PCRs, clearance, or symptom resolution. These data belong to a study of blood T cell repertoires in COVID-19. The wider study: Some COVID-19 samples were acute and others convalescent; all came from the United States, Italy and Spain. PBMCs, B-cell-depleted T cells, or T cells provided the cDNA or gDNA that made up the material.

The sequence was collected from a woman aged 30 to 39 who had recovered from COVID-19. The sample taken for sequencing was PBMCs or T cells enriched from blood (not recorded which). The V call is TRBV4-1, the J call TRBJ2-7; tentatively, D is TRBD2 (5 bases). CDR3 in amino acids: CASAIAGSGYEQYF. The CDR3 region has the DNA TGCGCCAGTGCTATTGCGGGTAGTGGCTACGAGCAGTACTTC.